These 26 T cell receptor beta chains came from one sample sequenced in a study of T cell repertoires in cytomegalovirus infection. MiXCR, applied by TCRdb to the reads, yields one record per CDR3 protein. The sample consists of 400,000 or so distinct CDR3 sequences, roughly 30% of them appearing once. The sequenced sample consisted of PBMCs. These receptors all stem from a human donor in good health (CMV status not recorded). Some clones in this sample may be carry-over from other donors' samples.

This clonotype was observed many times. The genes are TRBV12-3 or TRBV12-4 and TRBJ1-2; D is perhaps TRBD1 (5 bases). The CDR3 extends over 16 amino acids. V lost 5 bases to trimming and J lost 5 bases, with 21 bases between them. The DNA of the CDR3 is TGTGCCAGCAGTACCCGCGGTAGGGGAGTGGGGTATGGCTACACCTTC. Encoded protein: CASSTRGRGVGYGYTF.

Remarks on this clonotype: The junction departs from germline at one end; a sequencing error may be responsible. The rearrangement links TRBV12-3 or TRBV12-4 to TRBJ2-4, with TRBD1 as a possible D gene (5 bases). This CDR3 has 14 residues. CDR3 residues: CASSNNRQKNSQYF. The CDR3 region has the DNA TGTGCCAGCAGCAACAACCGACAGAAAAACAGTCAGTACTTC.

The chain employs TRBV5-1 and TRBJ1-1; D not certain. V was shortened by 7 bases and J by 3 bases, with 13 bases between the two germline ends. The CDR3 is 13 amino acids. The germline gives CDR1 SGHRS, CDR2 YFSETQ. CDR3 nucleotide sequence: TGCGCCAGCCGGATAGAGGAGTACACTGAAGCTTTCTTT. The encoded protein is CASRIEEYTEAFF. The variable domain in full, completed from reference TRBV5-1 and TRBJ1-1, reads KAGVTQTPRYLIKTRGQQVTLSCSPISGHRSVSWYQQTPGQGLQFLFEYFSETQRNKGNFPGRFSGRQFSNSRSEMNVSTLELGDSALYLCASRIEEYTEAFFGQGTRLTVV.

This clonotype was seen ten or more times. The rearrangement uses TRBV7-2 and TRBJ2-3; D is possibly TRBD2 (7 bases). The CDR3 consists of 19 residues. CDR1 and CDR2 from the germline V gene are SGHTA and FQGNSA. Deletions cut 1 base from V and 2 bases from J, with 22 bases between. The CDR3 region is CASSLDGVGGRAYTDTQYF. The CDR3 nucleotides are TGTGCCAGCAGCTTAGACGGCGTCGGGGGGCGGGCGTACACAGATACGCAGTATTTT.

This clonotype was recorded many times. The V call is TRBV7-8, the J call TRBJ1-5; maybe TRBD1 (5 bases). V was shortened by 5 bases and J by 2 bases, with 16 bases between the two germline ends. The length of the CDR3 is 16 residues. CDR1 SGHVS and CDR2 FQNEAQ come from the germline V gene. The CDR3 sequence is CASSPQAGAGNQPQHF. The CDR3, as DNA: TGTGCCAGCAGCCCACAGGCGGGCGCCGGCAATCAGCCCCAGCATTTT.

The chain employs TRBV7-9 and TRBJ2-7; D may be TRBD1 (5 bases). The CDR3 runs 16 residues. Germline loops: CDR1 SEHNR, CDR2 FQNEAQ (reference sequence). V was pared by 5 bases and J by 2 bases, with 19 bases between. In DNA form, the CDR3 reads TGTGCCAGCAGCCTCGATGTAGGCAGGGCGCCCTACGAGCAGTACTTC. Protein: CASSLDVGRAPYEQYF.

This clonotype has a count of ten or more. V gene TRBV10-3 combines with J gene TRBJ2-5; a weak D match, TRBD1 (6 bases). The CDR3 is made up of 15 amino acids. The germline V gene encodes CDR1 ENHRY and CDR2 SYGVKD. V lost 0 bases, J lost 4 bases, and 12 bases lay in between. As DNA, the CDR3 is TGTGCCATCAGTGAGTCGACTGACAGGCTAGAGACCCAGTACTTC. As protein: CAISESTDRLETQYF.

A note on this clonotype: The final CDR3 position lacks the conserved phenylalanine or tryptophan, pointing to a likely read error. The V and J genes are TRBV7-8 and TRBJ2-7, with D possibly TRBD2 on 5 matching bases. This CDR3 is 14 amino acids long. Germline V gene data show CDR1 as SGHVS and CDR2 as FQNEAQ. V was cut by 6 bases and J by 0 bases, with 12 bases left in between. The CDR3 nucleotides read TGTGCCAGCAGGGGAGACTTGAGCTCCTACGAGCAGTACTTA. Its protein product is CASRGDLSSYEQYL.

The chain links TRBV5-4 to TRBJ1-2; D remains unclear. This CDR3 spans 14 amino acids. The V and J ends lost 4 bases and 0 bases respectively, with 10 bases between them. Germline V lookup: CDR1 SGHNT, CDR2 YYREEE (reference sequence). In DNA form, the CDR3 reads TGTGCCAGCAGCGCCCGACCAGCTAACTATGGCTACACCTTC. Its protein product is CASSARPANYGYTF.

The chain links TRBV7-8 to TRBJ1-2, with D uncertain. CDR3 size: 15 residues. Trimming shortened V by 3 bases and J by 8 bases, and 19 bases separated the two germline ends. CDR1 is SGHVS, CDR2 FQNEAQ, per germline. The CDR3 reads CASSFVGFTAEGYTF. In DNA, the CDR3 is TGTGCCAGCAGCTTTGTAGGGTTTACCGCGGAGGGCTACACCTTC.

In regard to this clonotype: A much larger clonotype is one base distant, so this may be a read error. The J gene is TRBJ2-7, the V gene TRBV7-3, with 9 bases that match TRBD1. CDR3 length: 17 residues. From germline, CDR1 is SGHTA and CDR2 FQGTGA. The ends lost 3 bases at V and 2 bases at J; junction bases unmatched: 11. This CDR3 is CASSFTGGCLSAYEQYF. CDR3 sequence (DNA): TGTGCCAGCAGCTTCACAGGGGGCTGTTTATCGGCCTACGAGCAGTACTTC.

CDR3 region: CSAAFPTGRETQYF. CDR3 bases: TGCAGTGCCGCTTTCCCGACAGGAAGGGAGACCCAGTACTTC. J is TRBJ2-5 and V is TRBV20-1, with D possibly being TRBD1 (6 bases). V dropped 6 bases and J dropped 5 bases, with 19 bases sitting between them. Germline CDR1 reads DFQATT; CDR2 reads SNEGSKA (reference sequence). The CDR3 has 14 amino acids.

The chain joins TRBV11-2 to TRBJ1-5; D uncertain. With 5 bases removed from V and 4 bases from J, the gap between germline ends came to 12 bases. The CDR3 consists of 14 residues. The germline gives CDR1 SGHAT, CDR2 FQNNGV. This CDR3 is CASSRSSPNQPQHF. The CDR3 DNA reads TGTGCCAGCAGCAGGTCAAGTCCAAATCAGCCCCAGCATTTT.

The V and J genes are TRBV7-3 and TRBJ2-2, with a weak D call TRBD1 (5 bases). This CDR3 is 13 amino acids long. Germline CDR1 SGHTA, CDR2 FQGTGA. Trimming cost V 3 bases and J 6 bases, with 8 bases left between them. The CDR3, as DNA: TGTGCCAGCAGCTTCAGGGTCTCCGGGGAGCTGTTTTTT. Its protein product is CASSFRVSGELFF. Filled out from reference TRBV7-3 and TRBJ2-2, the complete variable domain reads GAGVSQTPSNKVTEKGKYVELRCDPISGHTALYWYRQSLGQGPEFLIYFQGTGAADDSGLPNDRFFAVRPEGSVSTLKIQRTERGDSAVYLCASSFRVSGELFFGEGSRLTVL.

The chain employs TRBV24-1 and TRBJ2-5; TRBD1 aligns across 7 bases. This CDR3 is built from 14 residues. CDR1 and CDR2 from the germline V gene are KGHDR and SFDVKD. Germline trimming cut 4 bases from V and 3 bases from J; bases unmatched to any gene: 4. CDR3 region: CATSDGDSKETQYF. CDR3 nucleotides: TGTGCCACCAGTGACGGGGACAGCAAAGAGACCCAGTACTTC.

This clonotype was detected only a few times. V gene TRBV7-9 combines with J gene TRBJ2-7, with 10 bases that match TRBD1. This CDR3 comprises 16 residues. V shed 5 bases, J shed 4 bases, and the junction held 11 bases outside the gene matches. CDR1 and CDR2 from the germline V gene are SEHNR and FQNEAQ (reference sequence). CDR3 coding DNA: TGTGCCAGCAGCCCGGAGGGGACAGGGGCCCGATACGAGCAGTACTTC. It encodes CASSPEGTGARYEQYF.

This chain connects TRBV7-8 to TRBJ2-1, with TRBD1 matching 10 bases. The CDR3 loop spans 14 amino acids. Germline values: CDR1 SGHVS, CDR2 FQNEAQ. V lost 4 bases to trimming and J lost 6 bases; unmatched junction nucleotides: 3. The CDR3 region has the DNA TGTGCCAGCAGCTCCGGACAGGGGGTCAATGAGCAGTTCTTC. This codes for CASSSGQGVNEQFF.

V is TRBV4-3 and J is TRBJ2-5; 10 bases match TRBD1. V was clipped by 2 bases and J by 4 bases; unmatched bases: 4. From germline, CDR1 is LGHNA and CDR2 YSLEER. This CDR3 spans 15 amino acids. The CDR3, as DNA: TGCGCCAGCAGCCAAAACGGACAGGGGGGAGAGACCCAGTACTTC. Translating it yields CASSQNGQGGETQYF.

This clonotype was recorded a few times. The gene calls are TRBV6-2 or TRBV6-3 and TRBJ1-5; the match to TRBD1 covers 7 bases. The CDR3 has 15 amino acids. The V segment lost 5 bases and the J segment 2 bases; nucleotides outside the gene matches: 6. Germline V gene sequence: CDR1 MNHEY, CDR2 SVGEGT. CDR3 nucleotides: TGTGCCAGCAGTCACAGGGGATTAGGCAATCAGCCCCAGCATTTT. Amino acids: CASSHRGLGNQPQHF.

This clonotype was observed many times. The chain uses TRBV7-2 and TRBJ1-4; 11 nucleotides align to TRBD1. J gave up 8 bases and V 5 bases, and 4 bases lay outside the gene matches. The CDR3 covers 14 residues. CDR1 is SGHTA, CDR2 FQGNSA, per germline. The CDR3 nucleotides are TGTGCCAGCAGCAGGGACAGGGGGGGAGAAAAACTGTTTTTT. Translating it yields CASSRDRGGEKLFF.

The chain joins TRBV7-6 to TRBJ2-3; D is uncertain. V gave up 5 bases and J gave up 4 bases, with 7 bases separating them. Per germline, CDR1 SGHVS and CDR2 FNYEAQ. This CDR3 spans 12 amino acids. CDR3 in DNA: TGTGCCAGCAGCCCCCGTTCAGATACGCAGTATTTT. It encodes CASSPRSDTQYF.

This chain joins TRBV20-1 and TRBJ2-1, with D perhaps assigned TRBD1 or TRBD2 (5 bases each). The CDR3 runs 18 residues. Germline V gene data show CDR1 as DFQATT and CDR2 as SNEGSKA (reference sequence). The ends were cut back, 3 bases at V and 0 bases at J, with 21 bases in the middle. CDR3 amino acids: CSARGRGDPNSSYNEQFF. CDR3 DNA: TGCAGTGCTAGGGGCCGAGGGGACCCAAATAGCTCCTACAATGAGCAGTTCTTC.

J is TRBJ2-3 and V is TRBV2, with D perhaps TRBD2 (6 bases). The V end was cut by 8 bases, the J end by 2 bases, with 14 bases between. CDR1 SNHLY and CDR2 FYNNEI come from the germline V gene. The CDR3 has 14 amino acids. This chain's CDR3 is CASHARGTTDTQYF. The CDR3 bases are TGTGCCAGCCATGCGCGGGGCACCACAGATACGCAGTATTTT. The whole variable domain, filled in from reference TRBV2 and TRBJ2-3, reads EPEVTQTPSHQVTQMGQEVILRCVPISNHLYFYWYRQILGQKVEFLVSFYNNEISEKSEIFDDQFSVERPDGSNFTLKIRSTKLEDSAMYFCASHARGTTDTQYFGPGTRLTVL.

V gene TRBV29-1 combines with J gene TRBJ1-2; D unclear. Looked up from germline, CDR1 is SQVTM and CDR2 is ANQGSEA. With 2 bases removed from V and 5 bases from J, the gap between germline ends came to 18 bases. The length of the CDR3 is 15 residues. CDR3 sequence reads: CSVESLRGMGYGYTF. The DNA for the CDR3 is TGCAGCGTTGAATCTTTGCGGGGTATGGGGTATGGCTACACCTTC.

A few counts support this clonotype. V gene TRBV6-2 or TRBV6-3 combines with J gene TRBJ1-1, with TRBD1 identical over 7 bases. This CDR3 spans 15 amino acids. CDR1 MNHEY and CDR2 SVGEGT come from the germline V gene. V trimming: 4 bases; J trimming: 8 bases; junction bases outside the gene matches: 13. CDR3 DNA: TGTGCCAGCAGTTCTCAGACAGGGCGGCAAAGGGAAGCTTTCTTT. Amino acid sequence: CASSSQTGRQREAFF.

In its sample, this clonotype was seen a few times. This rearrangement joins TRBV12-3 or TRBV12-4 to TRBJ2-2, with 7 bases aligning to TRBD2. Trimming removed 2 bases from V and 7 bases from J; junction bases left unmatched: 7. There are 15 residues in the CDR3. Written as DNA, the CDR3 is TGTGCCAGCAGTTTAATCGGCGGGGGTGGCGGGGAGCTGTTTTTT. Its translation: CASSLIGGGGGELFF.